The 23 T cell receptor beta chains presented below share a single source sample, sequenced in a study of CD8 T cells in Susac syndrome. Random hexamers were used to reverse transcribe an amount of about 0.5 to 1 ug RNA. One entry per CDR3 protein results from TCRdb running MiXCR on the immunoSEQ multiplex PCR reads. The sample contains 180,000 or so distinct CDR3 sequences, around 96% of which appear only once. Sequencing input: CD4+ T cells from PBMCs. Receptors originate from a human donor in good health.

V and J are TRBV14 and TRBJ1-5; weak D call: TRBD1 (5 bases). The CDR3 has 13 residues. Germline CDR1 is SGHDN and CDR2 is FVKESK. Trimming stripped 10 bases from V and 3 bases from J, with 13 bases between. In DNA form, the CDR3 reads TGTGCCACCTCGTTCGGGGCCAATCAGCCCCAGCATTTT. Translated, it gives CATSFGANQPQHF.

A single count supports this clonotype. The V call is TRBV7-9, the J call TRBJ1-4; 11 nucleotides line up with TRBD1. Germline loops: CDR1 SEHNR, CDR2 FQNEAQ (reference sequence). V was pared by 8 bases and J by 8 bases, with 4 bases of the junction left unmatched. The CDR3 consists of 13 residues. CDR3 sequence: CASGTGGLEKLFF. CDR3 coding DNA: TGTGCCAGCGGGACAGGGGGTCTCGAAAAACTGTTTTTT.

This clonotype has only one observation. V gene TRBV15 combines with J gene TRBJ2-5; TRBD1 agrees at 9 bases. Losses at the gene ends were 4 bases for V and 4 bases for J; bases not matched to a gene: 13. This CDR3 is 17 amino acids long. Looked up from germline, CDR1 is LNHNV and CDR2 is YYDKDF (reference sequence). The CDR3 nucleotides are TGTGCCACCAGCACCGGGACAGGGAGAAGGGGAGGAGAGACCCAGTACTTC. It yields the protein CATSTGTGRRGGETQYF.

The J gene is TRBJ2-7, the V gene TRBV20-1; D is unclear. The germline gives CDR1 DFQATT, CDR2 SNEGSKA (reference sequence). V lost 5 bases and J lost 1, with 15 bases in between. The CDR3 runs to 14 residues. CDR3 region: CSAPHAGGSYEQYF. The CDR3 DNA is TGCAGTGCTCCCCATGCCGGCGGATCCTACGAGCAGTACTTC.

Points on this clonotype: The junction shows a germline mismatch at one end, possibly a read error. This sequence joins TRBV29-1 and TRBJ2-7; 7 positions match TRBD1. The CDR3 has 12 amino acids. The germline CDR1 and CDR2 sequences are SQVTM and ANQGSEA. CDR3 DNA sequence: TGCACCGTTGGTGCAGGGGGCTACGAGCAGTACTTC. This encodes CTVGAGGYEQYF.

The rearrangement links TRBV3-1 to TRBJ1-5, with D possibly being TRBD1 (6 bases). The V end was cut by 4 bases, the J end by 6 bases, with 16 bases between. The V gene's germline CDR1 is LGHDT and CDR2 YNNKEL (reference sequence). The length of the CDR3 is 15 residues. CDR3 loop: CASSPSGAGVQPQHF. The CDR3 coding sequence is TGTGCCAGCAGCCCAAGCGGGGCAGGGGTTCAGCCCCAGCATTTT.

The chain recombines TRBV20-1 with TRBJ2-1, with TRBD2 matching 7 bases. Germline V gene sequence: CDR1 DFQATT, CDR2 SNEGSKA (reference sequence). The trim removed 7 bases at V and 7 bases at J, leaving 7 bases unmatched. CDR3 length equals 12 residues. Here the CDR3 DNA reads TGCAGTGGCCTGGGCGGGAGAAATGAGCAGTTCTTC. As protein: CSGLGGRNEQFF.

The chain couples TRBV3-1 to TRBJ2-4; a weak D match, TRBD2 (6 bases). V lost 1 base to trimming and J lost 9 bases, with 10 bases between them. Germline CDR1 reads LGHDT; CDR2 reads YNNKEL (reference sequence). The CDR3 sequence is 13 residues long. CDR3 protein: CASSQAGTGIQYF. As DNA, the CDR3 is TGTGCCAGCAGCCAAGCCGGGACTGGCATTCAGTACTTC.

This chain connects TRBV7-3 to TRBJ2-6, with 7 positions matching TRBD1. CDR1 is SGHTA, CDR2 FQGTGA, per germline. The CDR3 runs 15 residues. V gave up 7 bases and J gave up 4 bases; unmatched junction bases: 7. CDR3 protein: CASTTGLIGANVLTF. The CDR3 DNA sequence: TGTGCCAGCACGACAGGGTTAATCGGGGCCAACGTCCTGACTTTC. Combining the CDR3 with reference TRBV7-3 and TRBJ2-6 gives the whole variable domain GAGVSQTPSNKVTEKGKYVELRCDPISGHTALYWYRQSLGQGPEFLIYFQGTGAADDSGLPNDRFFAVRPEGSVSTLKIQRTERGDSAVYLCASTTGLIGANVLTFGAGSRLTVL.

CDR3 nucleotides: TGTGCCACCAGTGGCCAGGCCTACAATGAGCAGTTCTTC. Encoded protein: CATSGQAYNEQFF. This chain joins TRBV24-1 and TRBJ2-1; the D is unclear. Germline assignment: CDR1 KGHDR and CDR2 SFDVKD. This CDR3 comprises 13 residues. V was cut by 5 bases and J by 2 bases, with 6 bases left in between.

The rearrangement uses TRBV20-1 and TRBJ2-6; TRBD1 might be the D (5 bases). The CDR3 totals 15 residues. With 5 bases removed from V and 0 bases from J, the gap between germline ends came to 11 bases. Germline V CDR1 and CDR2: DFQATT, SNEGSKA (reference sequence). The CDR3 DNA sequence: TGCAGTGCTGTCCCGGACATCTCTGGGGCCAACGTCCTGACTTTC. As protein: CSAVPDISGANVLTF.

The rearrangement links TRBV6-5 to TRBJ1-2, with 8 bases lining up with TRBD1. Germline loops: CDR1 MNHEY, CDR2 SVGAGI. This CDR3 has 14 amino acids. V shed 4 bases and J 4 bases; nucleotides not matched to a gene: 5. CDR3: CASSSPGQVYGYTF. For the CDR3, the DNA is TGTGCCAGCAGTTCCCCGGGACAGGTCTATGGCTACACCTTC.

The rearrangement uses TRBV30 and TRBJ1-2; TRBD1 is a possible D gene (5 bases). Trimming left V 3 bases short and J 5 bases short, with 10 bases between. This CDR3 has 12 residues. CDR1 and CDR2 (germline): GTSNPN, SVGIG (reference sequence). The CDR3 region is CAWRGDVYGYTF. CDR3 DNA sequence: TGTGCCTGGAGGGGGGACGTATATGGCTACACCTTC.

The chain carries TRBV2 and TRBJ2-1; TRBD1 matches 7 bases. The germline gives CDR1 SNHLY, CDR2 FYNNEI. This CDR3 contains 13 residues. V lost 5 bases and J lost 7; bases outside the gene matches: 5. This CDR3 is CASSRQGRNEQFF. The CDR3 nucleotides read TGTGCCAGCAGTAGACAGGGAAGGAATGAGCAGTTCTTC.

V is TRBV6-6 and J is TRBJ2-7, with D hard to call. The V end lost 6 bases, the J end lost 0 bases, and 15 bases lay between the germline ends. The CDR3 contains 15 residues. Germline CDR1 and CDR2: MNHNY and SVGAGI (reference sequence). The chain's CDR3 is CASSPGLRGSYEQYF. In nucleotides, the CDR3 is TGTGCCAGCAGCCCCGGCCTCAGAGGCTCCTACGAGCAGTACTTC.

The chain carries TRBV2 and TRBJ2-7, with D possibly being TRBD1 (5 bases). The CDR3 extends over 14 amino acids. CDR1 SNHLY and CDR2 FYNNEI come from the germline V gene. The V end lost 1 base, the J end lost 6 bases, and 13 bases lay between the germline ends. In DNA form, the CDR3 reads TGTGCCAGCAGTGAAGTGGGCAGGGCAGTCGAGCAGTACTTC. Translating gives CASSEVGRAVEQYF.

The chain joins TRBV5-4 to TRBJ2-3, with D possibly TRBD1 on 6 matching bases. Trimming left V 5 bases short and J 2 bases short, with 9 bases between. Germline CDR1 and CDR2: SGHNT and YYREEE (reference sequence). CDR3 length: 13 residues. The CDR3 sequence: CASRQGFTDTQYF. For the CDR3, the DNA is TGTGCCAGCAGACAGGGATTCACAGATACGCAGTATTTT.

The chain couples TRBV30 to TRBJ2-7; D is perhaps TRBD1 or TRBD2 (5 bases each). This CDR3 contains 11 residues. With 0 bases removed from V and 5 bases from J, the gap between germline ends came to 5 bases. CDR1 and CDR2 (germline): GTSNPN, SVGIG (reference sequence). CDR3 protein: CAWSVGDEQYF. As DNA, the CDR3 is TGTGCCTGGAGTGTGGGGGACGAGCAGTACTTC.

V and J are TRBV30 and TRBJ2-1, with 8 nucleotides matching TRBD2. Per the germline V gene, CDR1 is GTSNPN and CDR2 is SVGIG (reference sequence). CDR3 length: 14 amino acids. The V segment lost 4 bases and the J segment 6 bases; nucleotides outside the gene matches: 8. CDR3: CAWNFGTRLNEQFF. The DNA of the CDR3 is TGTGCCTGGAACTTCGGGACTAGACTCAATGAGCAGTTCTTC.

The rearrangement uses TRBV5-4 and TRBJ2-3, with a weak D call TRBD2 (6 bases). V was trimmed by 7 bases and J by 2 bases, leaving 17 bases between them. The CDR3 runs 15 residues. Germline V gene lookup returns CDR1 SGHNT and CDR2 YYREEE (reference sequence). In DNA form, the CDR3 reads TGTGCCAGCGGACCCCTGGCTAGCGTCACAGATACGCAGTATTTT. This codes for CASGPLASVTDTQYF.

The V gene is TRBV6-5, the J gene TRBJ1-1, with 8 bases lining up with TRBD1. This CDR3 region has 14 residues. Germline V lookup: CDR1 MNHEY, CDR2 SVGAGI. Trimming at V came to 4 bases and at J to 5 bases, leaving 6 bases not matched to a gene. CDR3 DNA: TGTGCCAGCAGTTCCAGGGGGCGTCAAACTGAAGCTTTCTTT. Protein: CASSSRGRQTEAFF.

This clonotype appeared once. The rearrangement joins TRBV3-1 to TRBJ2-2, with no clear D. V was trimmed by 1 base and J by 3 bases, leaving 6 bases between them. CDR1 is LGHDT and CDR2 is YNNKEL in the germline V gene (reference sequence). This CDR3 is 14 amino acids long. The chain's CDR3 is CASSQVPDTGELFF. CDR3 in DNA: TGTGCCAGCAGCCAAGTTCCAGACACCGGGGAGCTGTTTTTT.

This clonotype has a single count. As DNA, the CDR3 is TGTGCCAGCAGCCAAGGAGACGGAGAAGAGACCCAGTACTTC. Amino acid sequence: CASSQGDGEETQYF. The chain recombines TRBV4-2 with TRBJ2-5; the D is unclear. The length of the CDR3 is 14 residues. In germline, CDR1 is LGHNA, CDR2 YNFKEQ. Trimming left V 1 base short and J 3 bases short, with 9 bases between.